This T cell receptor (beta chain) comes out of a study of T-cell reconstitution after alpha-beta-depleted transplantation in children. Regarding the study as a whole: Among T cells one year after transplant, newly produced cells accounted for most counts and diversity. Two months or so post-transplant, alpha-beta T cells reportedly derived from several hundred expanded graft clones. For some patients, TCRbeta diversity was high at day 60 because of recipient T cells and thymic progenitors that survived.

A TCRbeta library incorporating unique molecular identifiers was prepared. Via MiXCR, TCRdb re-called the PCR reads, giving one row per CDR3 protein. This sample has around 490,000 distinct CDR3 sequences, with about an eighth found just once. The CDR3 totals 15 residues. V was shortened by 2 bases and J by 7 bases, with 18 bases between the two germline ends. The germline V gene encodes CDR1 MDHEN and CDR2 SYDVKM. Regarding this clonotype: Its antigen remains unknown.

The sequencing used PBMCs, mostly from graft donor cells, collected 180 days after TCRalphabeta/CD19-depleted stem cell transplant. The origin of this receptor is a female patient between 2 and 10 years old who had a stem cell transplant for aplastic anemia, so the T cells may come from the graft donor. This chain connects TRBV28 to TRBJ2-7; tentative D call: TRBD1 (5 bases). This chain's CDR3 is CASSLGPAGPGEQYF. The DNA of the CDR3 is TGTGCCAGCAGTTTAGGGCCGGCAGGGCCAGGAGAGCAGTACTTC.